The 14 T cell receptor beta chains below all came from one sample that was sequenced in a study of T cells after posttransplantation cyclophosphamide (dated by TCRdb to about 2016). The receptor library was made with the immunoSEQ multiplex PCR assay. As stored in TCRdb, this immuneACCESS dataset retains in-frame rearrangements with V and J assigned. A fraction of the clones does not appear; measured against another copy, unresolved V genes explain less than half of the discrepancy, and the remainder lacks a known reason. The sample records approximately 9,300 clones, around 89% of which are singletons. The ten top clones hold under 5% of the sample. A control cohort of some ten patients who had been given myeloablative marrow transplants with methotrexate plus a calcineurin inhibitor was sampled 1 year after transplant. This sample comprised PBMCs, obtained roughly 61 weeks after allogeneic stem cell transplant with calcineurin inhibitor and methotrexate. The receptors derive from a male patient in his fifties or sixties who received an allogeneic stem cell transplant from an unrelated donor, was CMV-positive, and had chronic GVHD only. Some T cells may originate with the graft donor following a transplant.

The genes are TRBV5-1 and TRBJ2-2, with 14 nucleotides matching TRBD2. V trimming: 4 bases; J trimming: 2 bases; junction bases outside the gene matches: 13. The CDR3 has 20 residues. Germline V CDR1 and CDR2: SGHRS, YFSETQ. In nucleotides, the CDR3 is TGCGCCAGCAGCCCAACTCCCGGGACTAGCGGGGGAGGCAACACCGGGGAGCTGTTTTTT. Translating it yields CASSPTPGTSGGGNTGELFF.

V and J are TRBV7-9 and TRBJ1-4; 9 bases map to TRBD1. The CDR3 is 18 residues long. CDR1 is SEHNR, CDR2 FQNEAQ, per germline (reference sequence). J gave up 7 bases and V 5 bases, and 17 bases lay outside the gene matches. The CDR3 is CASSGTTGGDGGFEKLFF. In DNA form, the CDR3 reads TGTGCCAGCAGCGGTACAACAGGGGGCGACGGTGGTTTTGAAAAACTGTTTTTT.

This clone was counted a single time. V is TRBV4-1 and J is TRBJ1-2, with 7 bases fitting TRBD1. The V segment lost 1 base and the J segment 8 bases; nucleotides outside the gene matches: 10. Germline assignment: CDR1 MGHRA and CDR2 YSYEKL. The length of the CDR3 is 15 residues. CDR3 amino acids: CASSQVLWTGEGYTF. The CDR3 DNA reads TGCGCCAGCAGCCAAGTCCTTTGGACAGGAGAAGGCTACACCTTC.

The CDR3 here is CASSSRLAGGIIEQYF. The CDR3 nucleotides are TGTGCCAGCAGTTCGAGACTAGCGGGAGGAATCATCGAGCAGTACTTC. The V and J genes are TRBV28 and TRBJ2-7; the match to TRBD2 covers 13 bases. V was clipped by 4 bases and J by 6 bases; unmatched bases: 9. This CDR3 has 16 residues. Germline loops: CDR1 MDHEN, CDR2 SYDVKM.

This clone was detected once. This chain joins TRBV18 and TRBJ2-3, with 9 bases lining up with TRBD2. CDR3 length: 16 amino acids. V lost 0 bases, J lost 1 base, and 2 bases stayed unmatched. CDR1 is KGHSH and CDR2 is LQKENI in the germline V gene. CDR3 sequence (DNA): TGTGCCAGCTCACCACCGGCTAGCGGGGGCACAGATACGCAGTATTTT. Translating gives CASSPPASGGTDTQYF.

The chain uses TRBV9 and TRBJ2-7; 8 bases are shared with TRBD2. The CDR3 has 15 amino acids. J gave up 3 bases and V 3 bases, and 8 bases lay outside the gene matches. Per the germline V gene, CDR1 is SGDLS and CDR2 is YYNGEE. The CDR3 reads CASSARGDPLYEQYF. In nucleotides, the CDR3 is TGTGCCAGCAGCGCGCGGGGGGACCCTCTCTACGAGCAGTACTTC.

The rearrangement links TRBV18 to TRBJ1-2; D is possibly TRBD1 (6 bases). CDR3 length: 15 amino acids. Trimming shortened V by 4 bases and J by 0 bases, and 12 bases separated the two germline ends. Germline lookup yields CDR1 KGHSH and CDR2 LQKENI. The CDR3 nucleotides read TGTGCCAGCTCACTTTACAGGGAACCTAACTATGGCTACACCTTC. It encodes CASSLYREPNYGYTF.

This clone appeared a few times. The chain has TRBV19 and TRBJ1-3; no clear D. The germline V gene encodes CDR1 LNHDA and CDR2 SQIVND (reference sequence). V lost 0 bases, J lost 3 bases, and 3 bases lay in between. The CDR3 covers 13 residues. The CDR3 loop is CASSIDNGNTIYF. CDR3 nucleotides: TGTGCCAGTAGTATAGATAATGGAAACACCATATATTTT.

The chain carries TRBV4-1 and TRBJ1-1, with 9 bases aligning to TRBD1. The CDR3 is made up of 16 amino acids. From germline, CDR1 is MGHRA and CDR2 YSYEKL. V lost 2 bases and J lost 1; bases outside the gene matches: 5. CDR3 residues: CASSQLPGQGNTEAFF. The CDR3 DNA follows: TGCGCCAGCAGCCAACTCCCGGGACAGGGGAACACTGAAGCTTTCTTT.

This chain uses TRBV6-1 with TRBJ2-2; 9 nucleotides agree with TRBD2. The CDR3 is 16 residues long. CDR1 is MNHNS and CDR2 is SASEGT in the germline V gene. J was trimmed by 5 bases and V by 4 bases; bases with no gene match: 8. This CDR3 is CASSAPAGGGTGELFF. CDR3 coding DNA: TGTGCCAGCAGTGCCCCGGCGGGAGGGGGGACCGGGGAGCTGTTTTTT.

This chain links TRBV6-6 with TRBJ2-1; no clear D gene. V dropped 0 bases and J dropped 4 bases, with 10 bases sitting between them. The CDR3 covers 15 residues. CDR1 is MNHNY and CDR2 is SVGAGI in the germline V gene (reference sequence). The CDR3 region has the DNA TGTGCCAGCAGTTACTCACTCTACTTATACAATGAGCAGTTCTTC. It yields the protein CASSYSLYLYNEQFF.

This clone was counted once. This chain joins TRBV9 and TRBJ2-3, with 7 positions matching TRBD1. The trim removed 4 bases at V and 6 bases at J, leaving 11 bases unmatched. The germline V gene has CDR1 SGDLS and CDR2 YYNGEE. The CDR3 runs 15 residues. The CDR3 here is CASSNDRVEGDTQYF. For the CDR3, the DNA is TGTGCCAGCAGCAATGACAGGGTGGAAGGGGATACGCAGTATTTT.

This chain uses TRBV7-8 with TRBJ1-4; 9 bases are shared with TRBD1. With 7 bases clipped from V and 8 bases from J, the junction kept 14 bases outside the gene matches. This CDR3 has 16 residues. Germline lookup yields CDR1 SGHVS and CDR2 FQNEAQ. CDR3 region: CASTTRTGQGGEKLFF. The CDR3 DNA sequence: TGTGCCAGCACCACTCGCACGGGACAGGGAGGGGAAAAACTGTTTTTT.

V gene TRBV2 combines with J gene TRBJ2-3; the D gene is possibly TRBD2 (6 bases). CDR1 is SNHLY and CDR2 is FYNNEI in the germline V gene. With 6 bases removed from V and 4 bases from J, the gap between germline ends came to 17 bases. This CDR3 is built from 15 residues. The CDR3: CASSPSVGVADTQYF. As DNA, the CDR3 is TGTGCCAGCAGCCCTAGCGTTGGGGTTGCAGATACGCAGTATTTT.